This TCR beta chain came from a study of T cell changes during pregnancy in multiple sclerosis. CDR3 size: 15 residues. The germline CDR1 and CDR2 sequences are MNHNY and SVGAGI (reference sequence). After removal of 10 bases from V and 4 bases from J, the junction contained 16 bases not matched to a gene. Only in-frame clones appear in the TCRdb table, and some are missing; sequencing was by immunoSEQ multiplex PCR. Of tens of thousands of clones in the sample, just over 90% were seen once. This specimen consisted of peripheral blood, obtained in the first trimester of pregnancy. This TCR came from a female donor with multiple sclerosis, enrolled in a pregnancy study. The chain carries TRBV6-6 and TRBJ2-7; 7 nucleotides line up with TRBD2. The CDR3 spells CATWARELALYEQYF. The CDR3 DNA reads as TGTGCCACCTGGGCGCGGGAGTTGGCTTTGTACGAGCAGTACTTC.